This T cell receptor beta chain was identified in a study of blood T cell repertoires in COVID-19. Study-wide context: The origin of the acute and convalescent COVID-19 samples was the United States, Italy and Spain. T cells, B-cell-depleted T cells, or PBMCs supplied cDNA or gDNA.

As processed by the authors: By means of reference gene primer amplification, nucleated cell counts were estimated. TCRdb keeps only in-frame clones here, not all; method: immunoSEQ multiplex PCR. Clonal size and the V and J genes are those of that table, whereas D and trimming came from the DNA. The sample carries 450,000 to 500,000 clones, approximately 85% recorded once. This CDR3 is 13 amino acids long. Germline V gene data show CDR1 as GTSNPN and CDR2 as SVGIG (reference sequence). The ends lost 4 bases at V and 4 bases at J; junction bases unmatched: 5. Sequenced sample: peripheral blood. The origin of this receptor is a human donor in a cohort sampled during active COVID-19. This chain connects TRBV30 to TRBJ1-1; 8 bases are shared with TRBD1. As DNA, the CDR3 is TGTGCCTGGACAGGGGGCGCAGGCACTGAAGCTTTCTTT. It encodes CAWTGGAGTEAFF.